This is a list of T cell receptor beta chains from one sample in a study of shared clonotypes between healthy human individuals. The table came from immunoSEQ multiplex PCR; TCRdb's copy has only in-frame clones and leaves some out. The table includes under 1 million clones, roughly 96% detected once. The source material was naive CD8+ T cells sorted from blood. These TCRs come from a man aged 30 to 39 in good health. The CDR3 runs from the conserved cysteine through the conserved F or W. The D gene is left open where the match is weak. The size entry is marked missing in some rows and otherwise reads once, few, many or a size class.

j_call v_call clone_size d_call cdr3_length cdr3_aa cdr3_nt
TRBJ2-3 TRBV28 . . 13 CASRYQLVDTQYF TGTGCCAGCAGATACCAACTAGTAGATACGCAGTATTTT
TRBJ2-7 TRBV5-4 once TRBD2 16 CASSLVASGRAHEQYF TGTGCCAGCAGCTTGGTGGCTAGCGGGAGGGCCCACGAGCAGTACTTC
TRBJ1-1 TRBV19 . . 14 CASSIPRVGTEAFF TGTGCCAGTAGTATCCCCAGGGTTGGTACTGAAGCTTTCTTT
TRBJ2-1 TRBV14 . TRBD1 19 CASSHGPRGTGSIYNEQFF TGTGCCAGCAGCCATGGCCCCCGCGGGACAGGTAGCATCTACAATGAGCAGTTCTTC
TRBJ2-7 TRBV18 . TRBD2 17 CASSRTGLTSNSYEQYF TGTGCCAGCTCACGAACGGGACTAACCTCTAACTCCTACGAGCAGTACTTC
TRBJ1-5 TRBV18 . . 17 CASSPGGIFTSNQPQHF TGTGCCAGCTCACCTGGCGGGATTTTTACGAGCAATCAGCCCCAGCATTTT
TRBJ1-2 TRBV6-5 . TRBD1 14 CASLTITGAGGYTF TGTGCCAGCCTTACTATCACAGGGGCGGGTGGCTACACCTTC
TRBJ2-7 TRBV29-1 . TRBD1 14 CSVESGDRGYEQYF TGCAGCGTTGAAAGCGGGGACAGGGGGTACGAGCAGTACTTC
TRBJ1-4 TRBV29-1 once . 16 CSAYEWGDPTNEKLFF TGCAGCGCCTACGAATGGGGGGACCCAACTAATGAAAAACTGTTTTTT
TRBJ1-4 TRBV4-1 . . 13 CASSQDERTKLFF TGCGCCAGCAGCCAAGATGAGAGAACAAAACTGTTTTTT
TRBJ2-1 TRBV13 . . 12 CASSLGRNEQFF TGTGCCAGCAGTCTAGGGCGTAATGAGCAGTTCTTC
TRBJ2-5 TRBV9 . TRBD2 15 CASSVGSGRGETQYF TGTGCCAGCAGCGTAGGTAGCGGGAGAGGTGAGACCCAGTACTTC
TRBJ2-1 TRBV7-2 once . 15 CASSLALGRTREQFF TGTGCCAGCAGCTTAGCGCTCGGCCGGACTCGTGAGCAGTTCTTC
TRBJ2-1 TRBV10-1 once . 16 CASSESELGSGNEQFF TGCGCCAGCAGTGAGTCGGAGTTGGGTTCGGGAAATGAGCAGTTCTTC
TRBJ2-7 TRBV2 once . 15 CASSEGVGVSYEQYF TGTGCCAGCAGTGAGGGGGTAGGGGTCTCCTACGAGCAGTACTTC
TRBJ2-1 TRBV5-1 . . 15 CASSLASVSYNEQFF TGCGCCAGCAGCTTGGCTAGCGTTTCCTACAATGAGCAGTTCTTC
TRBJ2-1 TRBV27 . TRBD1 15 CASSNRDRATNEQFF TGTGCCAGCAGTAACCGGGACAGGGCTACAAATGAGCAGTTCTTC
TRBJ2-2 TRBV4-3 . TRBD2 22 CASSQDRLAGRYDYASSGELFF TGCGCCAGCAGCCAAGATCGTCTAGCGGGGAGATATGATTACGCATCCAGCGGGGAGCTGTTTTTT
TRBJ2-2 TRBV18 . . 15 CASSPSGPNTGELFF TGTGCCAGCTCACCCAGCGGGCCGAACACCGGGGAGCTGTTTTTT
TRBJ2-1 TRBV19 . . 14 CASSIVASSNEQFF TGTGCCAGTAGTATAGTTGCTAGTTCAAATGAGCAGTTCTTC
TRBJ1-5 TRBV5-5 . TRBD1 15 CASSLRDRGHQPQHF TGTGCCAGCAGCTTGAGGGACAGGGGGCATCAGCCCCAGCATTTT
TRBJ2-5 TRBV10-2 . . 13 CASSGDVLETQYF TGCGCCAGCAGTGGTGACGTTTTGGAGACCCAGTACTTC
TRBJ2-1 TRBV4-1 . . 14 CASSQTSSYNEQFF TGCGCCAGCAGCCAAACTAGCTCCTACAATGAGCAGTTCTTC
TRBJ2-1 TRBV28 . . 14 CASSLTQGFDEQFF TGTGCCAGCAGTTTAACCCAGGGTTTCGATGAGCAGTTCTTC
TRBJ2-1 TRBV5-1 . TRBD2 15 CASSPTSAPGHEQFF TGCGCCAGCAGCCCCACTAGCGCTCCCGGGCATGAGCAGTTCTTC
TRBJ2-7 TRBV5-1 . . 17 CASSLSPEGLRAYEQYF TGCGCCAGCAGCTTGTCTCCAGAGGGTCTACGGGCCTACGAGCAGTACTTC
TRBJ2-7 TRBV7-8 once . 15 CASSLQGGSLHEQYF TGTGCCAGCAGCTTGCAAGGTGGGTCCCTACACGAGCAGTACTTC
TRBJ2-2 TRBV13 . TRBD1 16 CASSLGTGTPAGELFF TGTGCCAGCAGCCTAGGGACAGGGACGCCAGCCGGGGAGCTGTTTTTT